This T cell receptor (beta chain) originates from a study of blood T cell repertoires in COVID-19. Authors' analysis steps: Estimated nucleated cell counts came from reference gene primer amplification. TCRdb keeps only in-frame clones here, not all; method: immunoSEQ multiplex PCR. V, J and clone size reflect that table, while D and trimming were determined from the DNA. The top ten hold about 5% of the sample, which has 94,000 or so clones, about 88% seen once. The CDR3 spans 15 residues. With 0 bases removed from V and 7 bases from J, the gap between germline ends came to 13 bases. Germline V gives CDR1 SGDLS, CDR2 YYNGEE.

V usage is TRBV9 and J usage is TRBJ2-2; D perhaps matches TRBD2 (5 bases). The clonotype originates from a woman at least 80 years old with active COVID-19. Sequenced material: peripheral blood. This CDR3 is CASSVGLASLGELFF. In DNA form, the CDR3 reads TGTGCCAGCAGCGTAGGTCTGGCTAGCCTCGGGGAGCTGTTTTTT.